One sample yielded the 2 T cell receptor beta chains listed below, sequenced in a study of blood T cell repertoires in COVID-19. The method was immunoSEQ multiplex PCR; TCRdb's version includes in-frame clones alone and lacks a portion of them. The sample includes about 370,000 clones, 85% to 90% of them seen just once. The sample was PBMCs or T cells enriched from blood (not recorded which). All receptors come from a man in his late teens or twenties who had recovered from COVID-19.

The chain is built from TRBV27 and TRBJ2-7, with 7 nucleotides matching TRBD2. The CDR3 extends over 13 amino acids. V lost 4 bases, J lost 2 bases, and 2 bases stayed unmatched. The V gene's germline CDR1 is MNHEY and CDR2 SMNVEV (reference sequence). CDR3 loop: CASSWGGTYEQYF. CDR3 in DNA: TGTGCCAGCAGTTGGGGGGGAACCTACGAGCAGTACTTC.

This clone has only one observation. This chain uses TRBV7-9 with TRBJ2-7, with a weak D call TRBD2 (6 bases). The length of the CDR3 is 17 residues. Germline V gene lookup returns CDR1 SEHNR and CDR2 FQNEAQ (reference sequence). Trimming removed 1 base at V and 1 base at J, with 17 bases between. The CDR3 region has the DNA TGTGCCAGCAGCTTAGGGGGGACTGCAGACATATCCTACGAGCAGTACTTC. Its protein is CASSLGGTADISYEQYF.